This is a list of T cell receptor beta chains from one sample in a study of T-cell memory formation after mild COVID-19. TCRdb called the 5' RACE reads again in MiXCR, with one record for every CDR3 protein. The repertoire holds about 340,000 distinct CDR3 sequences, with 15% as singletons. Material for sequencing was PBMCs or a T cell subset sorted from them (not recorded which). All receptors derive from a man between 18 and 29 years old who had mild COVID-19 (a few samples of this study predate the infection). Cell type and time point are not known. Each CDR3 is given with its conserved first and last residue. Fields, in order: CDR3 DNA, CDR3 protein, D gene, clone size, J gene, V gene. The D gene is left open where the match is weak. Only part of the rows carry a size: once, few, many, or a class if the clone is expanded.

DNA: TGTGCCAGCAGCAAGCGGCGGGATTGGTACTTC
CDR3: CASSKRRDWYF
D: .
size: .
J: TRBJ2-7
V: TRBV21-1

DNA: TGCGCCAGCAGCCAAGTTCGGGACAGAAGGAATTCACCCCTCCACTTT
CDR3: CASSQVRDRRNSPLHF
D: TRBD1
size: .
J: TRBJ1-6
V: TRBV4-1

DNA: TGTGCCAGCAGCCCAGGATGGGACAGGGTCTCACCCCTCCACTTT
CDR3: CASSPGWDRVSPLHF
D: TRBD1
size: few
J: TRBJ1-6
V: TRBV7-2

DNA: TGCGCCAGCAGCCAATCCTACCCTGGGGAGACGCAGTATTTT
CDR3: CASSQSYPGETQYF
D: .
size: .
J: TRBJ2-3
V: TRBV4-3

DNA: TGCAGCGTTGAAGCCCCAGGGAGGGGCCAAGAGACCCAGTACTTC
CDR3: CSVEAPGRGQETQYF
D: TRBD2
size: few
J: TRBJ2-5
V: TRBV29-1

DNA: TGTGCCAGCAGCACTAGGGGGACAGGGGGCCGCACAGATACGCAGTATTTT
CDR3: CASSTRGTGGRTDTQYF
D: TRBD1
size: .
J: TRBJ2-3
V: TRBV6-5

DNA: TGTGCCAGCAGCCAAAGAGTGGGCAGGCAAGAGACCCAGTACTTC
CDR3: CASSQRVGRQETQYF
D: .
size: .
J: TRBJ2-5
V: TRBV3-1

DNA: TGTGCCAGCAGCTTGGGGGGTCCTCGCGAGTTCTTC
CDR3: CASSLGGPREFF
D: .
size: .
J: TRBJ2-1
V: TRBV5-8

DNA: TGTGCCAGCTCACCAAACAGCGTGCGCGATGGCTACACCTTC
CDR3: CASSPNSVRDGYTF
D: .
size: few
J: TRBJ1-2
V: TRBV18

DNA: TGTGCCAGCAGCCAAAATCCTGACAGAACCGGGGAGCTGTTTTTT
CDR3: CASSQNPDRTGELFF
D: .
size: few
J: TRBJ2-2
V: TRBV7-8

DNA: TGCGCCAGCAGCTTTATGACCTCCTACAATGAGCAGTTCTTC
CDR3: CASSFMTSYNEQFF
D: .
size: few
J: TRBJ2-1
V: TRBV5-1

DNA: TGTGCCAGCAGCTTATTGGGACTAGACGAGCAGTACTTC
CDR3: CASSLLGLDEQYF
D: TRBD2
size: .
J: TRBJ2-7
V: TRBV7-2

DNA: TGTGCCAGCAGCGAGACAGAGTACACTGAAGCTTTCTTT
CDR3: CASSETEYTEAFF
D: .
size: .
J: TRBJ1-1
V: TRBV2

DNA: TGTGCCATCAGTTCAGAGGGGAGTAGGCCCGGGGAGCTGTTTTTT
CDR3: CAISSEGSRPGELFF
D: .
size: few
J: TRBJ2-2
V: TRBV10-3

DNA: TGTGCCAGCGGACAGTACTCCTACAATGAGCAGTTCTTC
CDR3: CASGQYSYNEQFF
D: .
size: few
J: TRBJ2-1
V: TRBV11-2

DNA: TGCAGCGTGGCCCATTGGGATGAGCAGTTCTTC
CDR3: CSVAHWDEQFF
D: .
size: few
J: TRBJ2-1
V: TRBV29-1

DNA: TGCGCCAGCAGCGTATCGGGAGATACGCAGTATTTT
CDR3: CASSVSGDTQYF
D: .
size: once
J: TRBJ2-3
V: TRBV5-1

DNA: TGTGCCAGCAGCTCCGCCTCTGGGGCCAACGTCCTGACTTTC
CDR3: CASSSASGANVLTF
D: .
size: .
J: TRBJ2-6
V: TRBV7-2

DNA: TGTGCCAGCAGCCAAGATGGAGGGACCTACGAGCAGTACTTC
CDR3: CASSQDGGTYEQYF
D: .
size: few
J: TRBJ2-7
V: TRBV4-2

DNA: TGCGCCAGCAGGATCGGAGAATACGGGGAGCTGTTTTTT
CDR3: CASRIGEYGELFF
D: .
size: many
J: TRBJ2-2
V: TRBV5-1

DNA: TGCAGTGCCTGGCAGGGGGACGATAATTCACCCCTCCACTTT
CDR3: CSAWQGDDNSPLHF
D: TRBD1
size: few
J: TRBJ1-6
V: TRBV20-1

DNA: TGTGCCAGCAGCCTTGGCCGGGTGGATCAGCCCCAGCATTTT
CDR3: CASSLGRVDQPQHF
D: .
size: .
J: TRBJ1-5
V: TRBV28

DNA: TGTGCCAGCAGCCAAGCGGGGGGGTACAATGAGCAGTTCTTC
CDR3: CASSQAGGYNEQFF
D: TRBD2
size: many
J: TRBJ2-1
V: TRBV2

DNA: TGTGCCAGCAGCCCGATCCGGGACAGCTATGGCTACACCTTC
CDR3: CASSPIRDSYGYTF
D: TRBD1
size: few
J: TRBJ1-2
V: TRBV7-2

DNA: TGCAGTGCTAGAGATCGAAACAGCTACGAGCAGTACTTC
CDR3: CSARDRNSYEQYF
D: .
size: .
J: TRBJ2-7
V: TRBV20-1

DNA: TGCAGCGTTGAAGGGACTAGCGGAGGTTGGGATACGCAGTATTTT
CDR3: CSVEGTSGGWDTQYF
D: TRBD2
size: .
J: TRBJ2-3
V: TRBV29-1

DNA: TGCGCCAGCAGCTTGCGAATATCCGGGACAGGGACTGAAAAACTGTTTTTT
CDR3: CASSLRISGTGTEKLFF
D: TRBD1
size: .
J: TRBJ1-4
V: TRBV5-1

DNA: TGTGCCAGCAGCTTATTTGGGGACCAAGAGACCCAGTACTTC
CDR3: CASSLFGDQETQYF
D: .
size: few
J: TRBJ2-5
V: TRBV7-9

DNA: TGTGCCACCGAGACTCAGGGAGGAGTTCAAAATGGCTACACCTTC
CDR3: CATETQGGVQNGYTF
D: .
size: few
J: TRBJ1-2
V: TRBV6-6

DNA: TGTGCCACCTGTCCCCAGGCCGGTGGCTACACCTTC
CDR3: CATCPQAGGYTF
D: .
size: .
J: TRBJ1-2
V: TRBV6-5

DNA: TGTGCCAGCAGCTTAGGCCGAAACAAAGATTCACCCCTCCACTTT
CDR3: CASSLGRNKDSPLHF
D: .
size: few
J: TRBJ1-6
V: TRBV7-9

DNA: TGTGCCAGCAGCCCGTTTGTCAGGGGAGGTTTTCATACTGAAGCTTTCTTT
CDR3: CASSPFVRGGFHTEAFF
D: .
size: .
J: TRBJ1-1
V: TRBV11-1

DNA: TGTGCCAGCAGCCCACGCGAAGCTAGCTACGAGCAGTACTTC
CDR3: CASSPREASYEQYF
D: .
size: few
J: TRBJ2-7
V: TRBV7-8

DNA: TGTGCCAGCAGCTTCCGACAGACCAGCTTCACCGGGGAGCTGTTTTTT
CDR3: CASSFRQTSFTGELFF
D: .
size: many
J: TRBJ2-2
V: TRBV14

DNA: TGTGCCAGCAGTCCCCCGTCGGTTAGCACAGATACGCAGTATTTT
CDR3: CASSPPSVSTDTQYF
D: .
size: .
J: TRBJ2-3
V: TRBV27

DNA: TGTGCCACCCAGCGGGGCCGGGACAAGAACACCGGGGAGCTGTTTTTT
CDR3: CATQRGRDKNTGELFF
D: .
size: .
J: TRBJ2-2
V: TRBV10-3

DNA: TGCGCCAGCAGCCAAGTACTAGCGGGGTTCGCAGATACGCAGTATTTT
CDR3: CASSQVLAGFADTQYF
D: TRBD2
size: .
J: TRBJ2-3
V: TRBV4-1

DNA: TGCAGCGTTGACGGACTAGCGGGGGATACAGATACGCAGTATTTT
CDR3: CSVDGLAGDTDTQYF
D: TRBD2
size: few
J: TRBJ2-3
V: TRBV29-1

DNA: TGCAGTGCTAGAGATCCCCGGGCTAGCGGGGGCCCTACCCAGTACTTC
CDR3: CSARDPRASGGPTQYF
D: TRBD2
size: few
J: TRBJ2-5
V: TRBV20-1

DNA: TGCGCCAGCAGCCAAGATCAATGGGCTGGCGACAATGAGCAGTTCTTC
CDR3: CASSQDQWAGDNEQFF
D: .
size: few
J: TRBJ2-1
V: TRBV4-3

DNA: TGTGCCAGCAGTTACATTGGTGGGCGCTTAGGAGAGCAGTTCTTC
CDR3: CASSYIGGRLGEQFF
D: .
size: few
J: TRBJ2-1
V: TRBV6-2/TRBV6-3

DNA: TGTGCCAGCAGCTTCAGCAGGGAATGGGAGCAGTTCTTC
CDR3: CASSFSREWEQFF
D: .
size: .
J: TRBJ2-1
V: TRBV7-9

DNA: TGTGCCAGCAGCTCCCGGGACAGGGGGCGATCAGATACGCAGTATTTT
CDR3: CASSSRDRGRSDTQYF
D: TRBD1
size: few
J: TRBJ2-3
V: TRBV11-2

DNA: TGTGCCACCAGTGTCACCAGCAACCCAGATACGCAGTATTTT
CDR3: CATSVTSNPDTQYF
D: .
size: few
J: TRBJ2-3
V: TRBV24-1

DNA: TGCGCCAGCAGCTTGTACGGAGGGAAAAGCTCCTACAATGAGCAGTTCTTC
CDR3: CASSLYGGKSSYNEQFF
D: .
size: .
J: TRBJ2-1
V: TRBV5-1

DNA: TGCAGTGCTAGAGCCACAGGGGTCTACGAGCAGTACTTC
CDR3: CSARATGVYEQYF
D: TRBD1
size: .
J: TRBJ2-7
V: TRBV20-1

DNA: TGTGCCAGAAGGGGGGCAAACAGAAGCGCTTTCTTT
CDR3: CARRGANRSAFF
D: .
size: few
J: TRBJ1-1
V: TRBV2

DNA: TGCGCCAGCAGTCAATCTTGGGAGACCCAGTACTTC
CDR3: CASSQSWETQYF
D: .
size: .
J: TRBJ2-5
V: TRBV23-1

DNA: TGTGCCAGCAGCTTAGTCCCCAGAAACAATGAGCAGTTCTTC
CDR3: CASSLVPRNNEQFF
D: .
size: few
J: TRBJ2-1
V: TRBV7-8

DNA: TGCAGCGTTTATGGGGGCAGCTGGGTTGAAGAGACCCAGTACTTC
CDR3: CSVYGGSWVEETQYF
D: .
size: .
J: TRBJ2-5
V: TRBV29-1

DNA: TGTGCCACCAGCAGTCGTAGGGGCCAAGAGACCCAGTACTTC
CDR3: CATSSRRGQETQYF
D: .
size: many
J: TRBJ2-5
V: TRBV15

DNA: TGTGCCAGCAGTACAGGGGGTCCCGGGGAGCTGTTTTTT
CDR3: CASSTGGPGELFF
D: TRBD1
size: .
J: TRBJ2-2
V: TRBV27

DNA: TGTGCCAGCAGAGACAGGGCGGACTATGGCTACACCTTC
CDR3: CASRDRADYGYTF
D: TRBD1
size: few
J: TRBJ1-2
V: TRBV6-5

DNA: TGTGCCAGCAGGCCCGGGACACTCTATGGCTACACCTTC
CDR3: CASRPGTLYGYTF
D: .
size: .
J: TRBJ1-2
V: TRBV6-2/TRBV6-3